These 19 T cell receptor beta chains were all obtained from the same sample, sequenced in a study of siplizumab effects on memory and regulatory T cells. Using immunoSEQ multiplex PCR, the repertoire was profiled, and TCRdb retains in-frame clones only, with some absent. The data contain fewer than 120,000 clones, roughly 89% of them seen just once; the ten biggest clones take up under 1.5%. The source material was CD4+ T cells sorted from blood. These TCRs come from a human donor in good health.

CDR3 nucleotides: TGTGCCAGCAGCTTCGGACGGTCGAGCAATCAGCCCCAGCATTTT. This translates into CASSFGRSSNQPQHF. The V call is TRBV5-6, the J call TRBJ1-5, with D uncertain. V gave up 2 bases and J gave up 1 base, with 10 bases separating them. The germline V gene encodes CDR1 SGHDT and CDR2 YYEEEE. The CDR3 extends over 15 amino acids.

The CDR3 region has the DNA TGCGCCAGCAGCTTAGCTCTCCACTCCTACAATGAGCAGTTCTTC. Translated, it gives CASSLALHSYNEQFF. The V gene is TRBV5-1, the J gene TRBJ2-1; D ambiguous. The germline V and J ends were trimmed by 2 bases and 0 bases, with 9 bases remaining between them. Germline CDR1 is SGHRS and CDR2 is YFSETQ. The CDR3 consists of 15 residues.

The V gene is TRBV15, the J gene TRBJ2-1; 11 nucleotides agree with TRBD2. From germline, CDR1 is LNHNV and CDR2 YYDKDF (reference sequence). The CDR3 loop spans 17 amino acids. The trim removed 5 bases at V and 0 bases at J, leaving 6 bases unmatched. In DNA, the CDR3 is TGTGCCACCAGCCCCCGACTAGCGGGGTCCTCCTACAATGAGCAGTTCTTC. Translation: CATSPRLAGSSYNEQFF.

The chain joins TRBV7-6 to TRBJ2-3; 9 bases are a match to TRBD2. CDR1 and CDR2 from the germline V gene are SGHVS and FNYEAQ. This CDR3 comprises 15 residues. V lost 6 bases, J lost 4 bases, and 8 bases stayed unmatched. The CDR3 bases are TGTGCCAGCAGTTTTAGCGGGAGTCATTCAGATACGCAGTATTTT. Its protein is CASSFSGSHSDTQYF.

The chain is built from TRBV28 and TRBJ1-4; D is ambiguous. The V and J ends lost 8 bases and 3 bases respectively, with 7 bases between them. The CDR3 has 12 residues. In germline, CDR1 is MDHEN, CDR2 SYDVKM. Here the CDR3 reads CASAESNEKLFF. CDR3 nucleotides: TGTGCCAGCGCCGAGTCTAATGAAAAACTGTTTTTT.

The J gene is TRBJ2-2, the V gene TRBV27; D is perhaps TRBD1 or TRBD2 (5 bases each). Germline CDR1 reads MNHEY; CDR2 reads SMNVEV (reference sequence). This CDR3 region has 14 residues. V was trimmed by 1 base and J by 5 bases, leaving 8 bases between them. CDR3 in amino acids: CASSLWGSTGELFF. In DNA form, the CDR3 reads TGTGCCAGCAGTTTATGGGGGTCAACCGGGGAGCTGTTTTTT.

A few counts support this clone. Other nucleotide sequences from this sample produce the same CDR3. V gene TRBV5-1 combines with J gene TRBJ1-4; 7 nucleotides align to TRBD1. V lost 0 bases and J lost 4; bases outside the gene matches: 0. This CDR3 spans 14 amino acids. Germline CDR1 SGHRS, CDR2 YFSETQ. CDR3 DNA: TGCGCCAGCAGCTTGGGACAGGGTAATGAAAAACTGTTTTTT. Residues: CASSLGQGNEKLFF.

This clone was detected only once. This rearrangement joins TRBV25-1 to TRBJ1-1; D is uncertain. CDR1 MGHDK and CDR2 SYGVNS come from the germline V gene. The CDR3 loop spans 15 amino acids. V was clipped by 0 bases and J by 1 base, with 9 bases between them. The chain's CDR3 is CASSEYKATNTEAFF. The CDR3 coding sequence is TGTGCCAGCAGTGAATACAAGGCGACGAACACTGAAGCTTTCTTT.

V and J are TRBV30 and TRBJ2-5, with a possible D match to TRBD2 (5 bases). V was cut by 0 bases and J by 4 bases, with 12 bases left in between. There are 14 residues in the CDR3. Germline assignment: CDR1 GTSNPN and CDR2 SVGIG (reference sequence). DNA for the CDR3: TGTGCCTGGAGTGTAGGGTGGGAGAGAGAGACCCAGTACTTC. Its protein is CAWSVGWERETQYF.

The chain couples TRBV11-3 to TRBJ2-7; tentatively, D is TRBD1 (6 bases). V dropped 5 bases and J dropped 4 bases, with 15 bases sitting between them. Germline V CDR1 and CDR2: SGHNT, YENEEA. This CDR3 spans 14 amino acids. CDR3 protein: CASSLTGQGYEQYF. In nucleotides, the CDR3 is TGTGCCAGCAGCCTGACAGGACAAGGGTACGAGCAGTACTTC. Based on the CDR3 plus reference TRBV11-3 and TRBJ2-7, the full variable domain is EAGVVQSPRYKIIEKKQPVAFWCNPISGHNTLYWYLQNLGQGPELLIRYENEEAVDDSQLPKDRFSAERLKGVDSTLKIQPAELGDSAVYLCASSLTGQGYEQYFGPGTRLTVT.

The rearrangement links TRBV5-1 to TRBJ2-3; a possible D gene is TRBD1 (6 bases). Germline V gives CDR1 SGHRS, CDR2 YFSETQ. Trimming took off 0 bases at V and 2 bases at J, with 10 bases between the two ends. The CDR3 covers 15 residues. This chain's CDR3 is CASSLGGQPTDTQYF. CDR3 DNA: TGCGCCAGCAGCTTGGGAGGACAGCCCACAGATACGCAGTATTTT. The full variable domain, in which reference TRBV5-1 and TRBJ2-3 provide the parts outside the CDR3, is KAGVTQTPRYLIKTRGQQVTLSCSPISGHRSVSWYQQTPGQGLQFLFEYFSETQRNKGNFPGRFSGRQFSNSRSEMNVSTLELGDSALYLCASSLGGQPTDTQYFGPGTRLTVL.

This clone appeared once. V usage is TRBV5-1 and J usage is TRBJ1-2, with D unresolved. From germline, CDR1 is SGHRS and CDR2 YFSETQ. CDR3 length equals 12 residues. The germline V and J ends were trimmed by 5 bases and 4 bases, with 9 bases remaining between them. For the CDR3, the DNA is TGCGCCAGCAGTGCAGAGACCTATGGCTACACCTTC. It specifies CASSAETYGYTF.

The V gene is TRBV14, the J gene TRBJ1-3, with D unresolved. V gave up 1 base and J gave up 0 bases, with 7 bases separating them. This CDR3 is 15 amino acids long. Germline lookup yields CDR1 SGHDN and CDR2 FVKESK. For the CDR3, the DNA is TGTGCCAGCAGCCAAGCTGGCAGCTCTGGAAACACCATATATTTT. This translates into CASSQAGSSGNTIYF.

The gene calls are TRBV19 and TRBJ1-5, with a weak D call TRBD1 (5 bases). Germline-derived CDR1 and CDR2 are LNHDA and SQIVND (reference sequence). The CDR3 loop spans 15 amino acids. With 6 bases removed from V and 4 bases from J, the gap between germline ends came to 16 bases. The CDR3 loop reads CASRGGSSVNQPQHF. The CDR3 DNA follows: TGTGCCAGTAGGGGGGGGAGTAGTGTTAATCAGCCCCAGCATTTT.

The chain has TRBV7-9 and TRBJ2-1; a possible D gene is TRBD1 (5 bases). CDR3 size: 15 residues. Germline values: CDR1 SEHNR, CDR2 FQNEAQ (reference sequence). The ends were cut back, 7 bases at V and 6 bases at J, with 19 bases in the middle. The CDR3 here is CASTIESRVSNEQFF. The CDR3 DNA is TGTGCCAGCACCATAGAATCCAGGGTGAGCAATGAGCAGTTCTTC.

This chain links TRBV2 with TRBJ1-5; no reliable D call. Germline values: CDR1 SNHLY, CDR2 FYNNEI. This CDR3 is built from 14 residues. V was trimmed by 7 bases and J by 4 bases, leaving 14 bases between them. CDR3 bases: TGTGCCAGCACCGAACGAGATAGAAATCAGCCCCAGCATTTT. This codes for CASTERDRNQPQHF.

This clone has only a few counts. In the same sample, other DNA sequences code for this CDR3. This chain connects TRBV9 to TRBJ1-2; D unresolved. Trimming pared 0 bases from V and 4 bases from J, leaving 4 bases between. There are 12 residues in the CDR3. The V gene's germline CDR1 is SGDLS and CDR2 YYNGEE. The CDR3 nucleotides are TGTGCCAGCAGCGTAGACGGCTATGGCTACACCTTC. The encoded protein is CASSVDGYGYTF. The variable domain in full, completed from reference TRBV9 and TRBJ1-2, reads DSGVTQTPKHLITATGQRVTLRCSPRSGDLSVYWYQQSLDQGLQFLIQYYNGEERAKGNILERFSAQQFPDLHSELNLSSLELGDSALYFCASSVDGYGYTFGSGTRLTVV.

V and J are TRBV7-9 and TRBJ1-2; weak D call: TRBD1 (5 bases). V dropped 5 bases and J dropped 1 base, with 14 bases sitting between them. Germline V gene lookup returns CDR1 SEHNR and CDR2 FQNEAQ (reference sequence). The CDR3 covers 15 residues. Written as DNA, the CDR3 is TGTGCCAGCAGCCCGTGGGGACCTCTTAACTATGGCTACACCTTC. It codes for CASSPWGPLNYGYTF.

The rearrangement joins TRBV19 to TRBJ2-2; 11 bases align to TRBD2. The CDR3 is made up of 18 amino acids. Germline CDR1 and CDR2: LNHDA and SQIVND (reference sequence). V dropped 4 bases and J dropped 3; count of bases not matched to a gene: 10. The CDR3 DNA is TGTGCCAGTAGTAAGACCCTAGCGGGGGGTCGCTACACCGGGGAGCTGTTTTTT. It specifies CASSKTLAGGRYTGELFF.